This T cell receptor (beta chain) was documented in a study of circulating tumor DNA in untreated peripheral T-cell lymphoma (dated by TCRdb to the early 2020s). The full study reports these points: Tumor-specific clonotypes were identified in roughly 75% of patients, from more than 85% of baseline tissues and roughly 70% of baseline serum samples.

Tumor-specific TCR clonotypes were identified by sequencing baseline tumor tissue collected before treatment. The study used next-generation sequencing of T-cell receptor sequences to monitor peripheral T-cell lymphoma patients receiving frontline treatment on a trial. A word on this clone: The antigen this receptor binds is unknown. Per-nucleotide qualities are absent, and no much larger clonotype sits a single base away.

Libraries were prepared through the immunoSEQ multiplex PCR assay. TCRdb retrieved this table from immuneACCESS and kept in-frame rearrangements only. Not all clones are present; in checked studies, unresolved V genes account for under half, and no reason is known for the remainder. In this sample the table shows about 2,200 clones, 60% to 80% of which occur a single time. The ten biggest clones cover approximately 56% of the sample. The source material was tumor tissue. The clonotype originates from a human donor with peripheral T-cell lymphoma.

The CDR3 amino acid sequence is: CASSPPAAGVNQPQHF. The DNA sequence is as follows: TGTGCCAGCTCACCCCCGGCGGCAGGGGTTAATCAGCCCCAGCATTTT. The receptor chain draws on TRBV18 and TRBJ1-5, with TRBD1 as a weak D call on 6 bases. There are 16 amino acids in the CDR3, from cysteine to phenylalanine inclusive. The read is trimmed to its CDR3 DNA, 48 bases read in frame from base 1. As encoded in the germline V gene, CDR1 is KGHSH while CDR2 is LQKENI. The V end loses 3 bases and the J end loses 4 bases, and a stretch of 16 bases separates them.